This T cell receptor (beta chain) was recorded in a study of regulatory T cells in long-lasting Graves disease. Study observations and caveats: There was favoring of TRBV28, TRBJ1-2 and TRBJ2-5 in persistent disease.

In the case of this clonotype: The antigen is undetermined.

Time point: newly diagnosed GD, antithyroid drugs for less than 3 months. RNA isolated from PBMCs was used to make the TCR library. Arm-PCR of CDR3 regions with iRepertoire HTBI primers generated TCR beta libraries. In TCRdb, the multiplex PCR reads were re-called with MiXCR into one record per CDR3 protein. The data show 500,000 to 700,000 distinct CDR3 sequences, around 15% seen once. V was pared by 3 bases and J by 4 bases, with 12 bases between. The CDR3 is 13 amino acids. The germline gives CDR1 DFQATT, CDR2 SNEGSKA (reference sequence). This sample also belongs to another study, concerning T cells in Graves' hyperthyroidism and ophthalmopathy.

The starting material was peripheral blood mononuclear cells (PBMCs), obtained at new diagnosis, from a patient treated with antithyroid drugs. The receptor was isolated from a woman in her thirties with Graves disease. The V and J genes are TRBV20-1 and TRBJ1-2; D possibly corresponds to TRBD1 (5 bases). The CDR3 DNA reads as TGCAGTGCTAGGCTCGGACAAGGCTATGGCTACACCTTC. This translates into CSARLGQGYGYTF.